This TCR beta chain originates from a study of response to subunit inactivated influenza vaccine (dated by TCRdb to the late 2010s). Notes on the research overall: Deep quantitative profiling of the T cell receptor repertoire was used in the study to follow responses to a trivalent subunit inactivated influenza vaccine. Results and caveats for the whole study, not just this receptor: The authors proposed that each seasonal influenza vaccination may bring in only a limited number of new T cells.

CDR1 is given as SGHRS and CDR2 as YFSETQ, both from the germline V gene. The cysteine opens and the phenylalanine closes a CDR3 of 16 amino acids. The entry retains the CDR3 DNA only, 48 bases that are in frame from base 1. A distance of 12 bases separates the germline ends of V and J, which lose 0 bases and 0 bases respectively. This clonotype was found a few times. It lacks a known antigen. Base qualities are missing; no much larger clone stands one base away. The library was built by means of RT-PCR. Data came from an Illumina HiSeq 2500. The raw public reads went through TCRdb reprocessing: fastp at Q25, MiXCR clone calling, in-frame beta chains kept. One record per CDR3 amino acid sequence lists the most common genes and DNA. The sample data list under 950,000 distinct CDR3 sequences, and approximately 21% of these were observed just once. The leading ten clones occupy about 9.4% of the sample.

This material consisted of PBMCs from blood, taken more than 4 days after vaccination. This TCR was recovered from a man aged 50 to 60 who received an inactivated influenza vaccine. Donor details come from another sample of the same person, matched by shared clones. The chain uses TRBV5-1 and TRBJ1-1, with no reliable assignment of the D segment. The CDR3 region: CASSLVSGVMNTEAFF. At the DNA level, the sequence is TGCGCCAGCAGCTTGGTTTCAGGAGTCATGAACACTGAAGCTTTCTTT.